This T cell receptor (beta chain) originates from a study of T cells in Graves' hyperthyroidism and ophthalmopathy. On the basis of clinical symptoms, serum thyroxine and TRAb, thyroid ultrasound and orbital computed tomography, diagnoses were made. PBMCs stemmed from around 10 ml fresh peripheral blood. V was trimmed by 3 bases and J by 8 bases, leaving 11 bases between them. This CDR3 has 13 amino acids. CDR1 and CDR2 from the germline V gene are LGHNT and FRNRAP. Amplified regions were TCR beta CDR3 sequences from RNA transcripts. RT-PCR in the first round (using the HTBI primer set) targeted the TCR CDR3. TCRdb processed the multiplex PCR reads anew with MiXCR; each CDR3 protein has one entry. The sample consists of 600,000 to 650,000 distinct CDR3 sequences, roughly 20% of them appearing once.

Sequenced sample: blood. J is TRBJ2-1 and V is TRBV12-5, with D uncertain. The source is a man aged 30-40 years with Graves' ophthalmopathy. The CDR3 region is CASGFGPAYEQFF. The CDR3, as DNA: TGTGCTAGTGGTTTCGGACCGGCCTATGAGCAGTTCTTC.